Reported below is one T cell receptor beta chain. This entry is derived from a study of T cell changes during pregnancy in multiple sclerosis. Repertoires were generated with immunoSEQ multiplex PCR, while TCRdb's copy carries only in-frame clones and drops some. This sample has 64,000 or so clones, with approximately 90% found just once. V was pared by 4 bases and J by 6 bases, with 6 bases of the junction left unmatched. The CDR3 has 13 amino acids. Germline CDR1 GTSNPN, CDR2 SVGIG (reference sequence). The clonotype comes from a female donor with multiple sclerosis, enrolled in a pregnancy study. The V call is TRBV30, the J call TRBJ1-3; 7 nucleotides align to TRBD1. The source material was peripheral blood, sampled in the first trimester of pregnancy. This chain's CDR3 is CAWTLRGTNTIYF. CDR3 sequence (DNA): TGTGCCTGGACCCTCAGGGGGACAAACACCATATATTTT.